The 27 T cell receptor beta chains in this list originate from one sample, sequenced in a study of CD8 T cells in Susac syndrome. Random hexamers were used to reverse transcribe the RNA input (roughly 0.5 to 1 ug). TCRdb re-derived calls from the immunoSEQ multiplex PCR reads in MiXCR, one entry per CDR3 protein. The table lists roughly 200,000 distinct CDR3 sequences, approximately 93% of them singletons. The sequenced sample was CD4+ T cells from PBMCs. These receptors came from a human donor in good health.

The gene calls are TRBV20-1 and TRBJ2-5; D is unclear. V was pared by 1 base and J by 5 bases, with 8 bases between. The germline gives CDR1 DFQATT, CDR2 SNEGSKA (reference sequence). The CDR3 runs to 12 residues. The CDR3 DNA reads TGCAGTGCTAGAGCACAGATGGAGACCCAGTACTTC. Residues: CSARAQMETQYF.

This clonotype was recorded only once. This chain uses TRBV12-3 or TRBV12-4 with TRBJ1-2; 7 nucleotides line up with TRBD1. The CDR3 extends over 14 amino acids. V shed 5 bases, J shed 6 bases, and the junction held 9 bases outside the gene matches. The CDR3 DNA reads TGTGCCAGCAGTCCCGGGACAGTAATAGATGGCTACACCTTC. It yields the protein CASSPGTVIDGYTF.

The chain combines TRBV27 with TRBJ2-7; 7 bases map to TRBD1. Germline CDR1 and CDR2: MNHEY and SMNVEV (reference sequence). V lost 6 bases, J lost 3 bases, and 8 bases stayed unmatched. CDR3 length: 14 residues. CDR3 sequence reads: CASRTPGQLYEQYF. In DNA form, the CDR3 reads TGTGCCAGCAGAACACCGGGACAGCTCTACGAGCAGTACTTC.

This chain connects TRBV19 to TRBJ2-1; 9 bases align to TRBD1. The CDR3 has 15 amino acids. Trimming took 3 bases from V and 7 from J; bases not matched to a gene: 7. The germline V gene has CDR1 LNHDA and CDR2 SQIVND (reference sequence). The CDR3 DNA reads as TGTGCCAGTAGTATTAGGACAGGGGAACATAATGAGCAGTTCTTC. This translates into CASSIRTGEHNEQFF.

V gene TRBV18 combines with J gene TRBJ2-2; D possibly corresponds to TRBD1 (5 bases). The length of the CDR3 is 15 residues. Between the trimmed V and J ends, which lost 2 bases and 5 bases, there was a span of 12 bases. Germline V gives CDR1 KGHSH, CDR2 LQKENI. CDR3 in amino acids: CASSPNAPGTGELFF. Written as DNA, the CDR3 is TGTGCCAGCTCACCAAACGCCCCAGGGACCGGGGAGCTGTTTTTT.

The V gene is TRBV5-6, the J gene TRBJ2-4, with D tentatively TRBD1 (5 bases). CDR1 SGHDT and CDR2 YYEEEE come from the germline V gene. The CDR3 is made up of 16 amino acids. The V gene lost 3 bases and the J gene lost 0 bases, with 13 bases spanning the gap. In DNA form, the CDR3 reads TGTGCCAGCAGCTCAGGGTTTGGCTTAGCCAAAAACATTCAGTACTTC. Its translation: CASSSGFGLAKNIQYF.

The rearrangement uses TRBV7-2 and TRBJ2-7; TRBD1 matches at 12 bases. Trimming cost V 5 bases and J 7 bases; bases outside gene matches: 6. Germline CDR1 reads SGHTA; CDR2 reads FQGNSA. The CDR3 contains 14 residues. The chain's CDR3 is CASSPGTGGGEQYF. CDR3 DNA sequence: TGTGCCAGCAGCCCCGGGACAGGGGGCGGTGAGCAGTACTTC.

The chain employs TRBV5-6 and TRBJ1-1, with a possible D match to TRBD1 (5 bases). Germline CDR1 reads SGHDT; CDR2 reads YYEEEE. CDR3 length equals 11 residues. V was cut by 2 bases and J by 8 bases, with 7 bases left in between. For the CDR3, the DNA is TGTGCCAGCAGCTTTAGGGGCGAAGCTTTCTTT. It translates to CASSFRGEAFF. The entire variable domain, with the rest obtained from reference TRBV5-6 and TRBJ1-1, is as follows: DAGVTQSPTHLIKTRGQQVTLRCSPKSGHDTVSWYQQALGQGPQFIFQYYEEEERQRGNFPDRFSGHQFPNYSSELNVNALLLGDSALYLCASSFRGEAFFGQGTRLTVV.

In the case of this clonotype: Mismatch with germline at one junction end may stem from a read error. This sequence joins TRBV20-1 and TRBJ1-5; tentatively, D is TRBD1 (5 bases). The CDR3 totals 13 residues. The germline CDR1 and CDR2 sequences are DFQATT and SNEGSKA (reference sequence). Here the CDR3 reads CSALGRSNQPQHF. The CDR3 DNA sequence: TGCAGTGCCTTGGGGCGGTCCAATCAACCCCAGCATTTT.

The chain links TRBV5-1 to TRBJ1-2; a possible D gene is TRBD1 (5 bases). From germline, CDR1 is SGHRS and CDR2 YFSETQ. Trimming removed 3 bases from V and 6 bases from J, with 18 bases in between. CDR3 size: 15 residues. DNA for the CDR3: TGCGCCAGCAGCTCCTCTCCGGGACTACAAGATGGCTACACCTTC. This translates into CASSSSPGLQDGYTF.

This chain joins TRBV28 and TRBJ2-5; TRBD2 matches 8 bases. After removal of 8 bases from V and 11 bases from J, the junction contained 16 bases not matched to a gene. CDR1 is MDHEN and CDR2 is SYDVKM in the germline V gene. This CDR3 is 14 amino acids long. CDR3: CASGPIIAGPLQYF. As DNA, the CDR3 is TGTGCCAGCGGCCCGATTATAGCGGGGCCCCTTCAGTACTTC.

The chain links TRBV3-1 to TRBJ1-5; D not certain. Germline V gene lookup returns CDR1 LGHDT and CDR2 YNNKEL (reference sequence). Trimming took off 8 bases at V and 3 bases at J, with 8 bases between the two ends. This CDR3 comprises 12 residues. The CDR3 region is CASSQANQPQHF. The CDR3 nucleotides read TGTGCCAGCTCACAAGCCAATCAGCCCCAGCATTTT.

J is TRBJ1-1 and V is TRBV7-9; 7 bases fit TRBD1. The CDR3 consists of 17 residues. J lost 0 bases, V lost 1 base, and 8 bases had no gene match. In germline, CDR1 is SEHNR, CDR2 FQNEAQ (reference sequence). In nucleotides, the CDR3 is TGTGCCAGCAGCTTAGTTGGGACAGCTTTCATGAACACTGAAGCTTTCTTT. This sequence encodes CASSLVGTAFMNTEAFF. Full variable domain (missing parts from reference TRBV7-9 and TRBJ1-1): DTGVSQNPRHKITKRGQNVTFRCDPISEHNRLYWYRQTLGQGPEFLTYFQNEAQLEKSRLLSDRFSAERPKGSFSTLEIQRTEQGDSAMYLCASSLVGTAFMNTEAFFGQGTRLTVV.

The CDR3 spells CASSTGQFSAYEQYF. For the CDR3, the DNA is TGCGCCAGCAGCACAGGACAGTTCTCCGCCTACGAGCAGTACTTC. V and J are TRBV5-1 and TRBJ2-7, with D perhaps TRBD1 (6 bases). Germline values: CDR1 SGHRS, CDR2 YFSETQ. V was shortened by 4 bases and J by 2 bases, with 16 bases between the two germline ends. This CDR3 spans 15 amino acids.

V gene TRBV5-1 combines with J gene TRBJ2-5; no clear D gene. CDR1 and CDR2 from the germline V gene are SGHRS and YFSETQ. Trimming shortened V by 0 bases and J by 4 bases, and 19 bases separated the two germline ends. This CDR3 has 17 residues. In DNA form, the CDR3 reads TGCGCCAGCAGCTTGGCCCGGAGAGTTGTGACGGGAGAGACCCAGTACTTC. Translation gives CASSLARRVVTGETQYF.

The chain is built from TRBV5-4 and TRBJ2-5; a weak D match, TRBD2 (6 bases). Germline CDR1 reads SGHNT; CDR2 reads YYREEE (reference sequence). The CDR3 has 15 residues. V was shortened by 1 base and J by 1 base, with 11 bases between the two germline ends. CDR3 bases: TGTGCCAGCAGCTTGTCGGGGGACCCCCAAGAGACCCAGTACTTC. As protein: CASSLSGDPQETQYF.

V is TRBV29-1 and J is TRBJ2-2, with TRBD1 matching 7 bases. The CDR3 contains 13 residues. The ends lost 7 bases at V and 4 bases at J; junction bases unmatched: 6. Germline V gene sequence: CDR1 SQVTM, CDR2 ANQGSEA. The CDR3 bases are TGCAGCGGGTCGGGACAGACCACCGGGGAGCTGTTTTTT. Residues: CSGSGQTTGELFF.

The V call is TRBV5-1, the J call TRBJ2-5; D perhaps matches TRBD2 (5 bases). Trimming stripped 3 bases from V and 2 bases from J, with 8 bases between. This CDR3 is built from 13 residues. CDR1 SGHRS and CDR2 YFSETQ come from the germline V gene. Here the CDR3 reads CASSSTRQETQYF. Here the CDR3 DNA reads TGCGCCAGCAGCTCAACTAGACAAGAGACCCAGTACTTC.

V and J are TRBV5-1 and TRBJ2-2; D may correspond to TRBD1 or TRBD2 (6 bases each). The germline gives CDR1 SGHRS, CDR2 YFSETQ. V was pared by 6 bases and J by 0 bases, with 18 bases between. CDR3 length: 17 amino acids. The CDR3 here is CASTWGARGTNTGELFF. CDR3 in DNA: TGCGCCAGCACCTGGGGGGCCAGGGGCACGAACACCGGGGAGCTGTTTTTT.

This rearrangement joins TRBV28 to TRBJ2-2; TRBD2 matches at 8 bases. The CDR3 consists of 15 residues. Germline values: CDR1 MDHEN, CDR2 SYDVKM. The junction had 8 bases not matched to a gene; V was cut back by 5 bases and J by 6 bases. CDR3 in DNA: TGTGCCAGCAGTCCCCCCCGGGGGGGGGCCGGGGAGCTGTTTTTT. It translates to CASSPPRGGAGELFF.

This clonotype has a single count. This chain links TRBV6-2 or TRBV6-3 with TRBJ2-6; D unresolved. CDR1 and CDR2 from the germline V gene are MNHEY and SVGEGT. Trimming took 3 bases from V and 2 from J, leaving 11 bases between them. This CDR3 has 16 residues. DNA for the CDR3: TGTGCCAGCAGTTATTCCGACAAGGCTGGGGCCAACGTCCTGACTTTC. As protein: CASSYSDKAGANVLTF.

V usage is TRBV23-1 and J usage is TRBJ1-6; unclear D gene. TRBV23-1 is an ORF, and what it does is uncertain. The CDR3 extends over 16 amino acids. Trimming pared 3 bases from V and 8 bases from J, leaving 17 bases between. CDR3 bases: TGCGCCAGCAGTCACCCGGACGGGTTATCGGATTCACCCCTCCACTTT. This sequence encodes CASSHPDGLSDSPLHF.

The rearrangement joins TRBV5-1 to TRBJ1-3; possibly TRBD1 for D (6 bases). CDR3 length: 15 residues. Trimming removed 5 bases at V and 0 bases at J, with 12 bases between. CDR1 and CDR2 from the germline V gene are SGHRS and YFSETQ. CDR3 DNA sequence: TGCGCCAGCAGGGTTGGACAGAGCTCTGGAAACACCATATATTTT. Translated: CASRVGQSSGNTIYF. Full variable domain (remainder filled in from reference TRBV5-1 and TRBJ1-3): KAGVTQTPRYLIKTRGQQVTLSCSPISGHRSVSWYQQTPGQGLQFLFEYFSETQRNKGNFPGRFSGRQFSNSRSEMNVSTLELGDSALYLCASRVGQSSGNTIYFGEGSWLTVV.

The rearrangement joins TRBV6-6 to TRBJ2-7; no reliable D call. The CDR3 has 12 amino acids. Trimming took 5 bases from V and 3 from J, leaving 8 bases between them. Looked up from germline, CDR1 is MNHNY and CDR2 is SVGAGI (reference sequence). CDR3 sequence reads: CASSAHSYEQYV. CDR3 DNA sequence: TGTGCCAGCAGTGCCCACAGCTACGAGCAGTACGTC.

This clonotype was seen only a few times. CDR3 sequence reads: CASSPGHLGSNSNQPQHF. CDR3 DNA sequence: TGTGCCAGCAGCCCGGGACACCTAGGGTCAAATAGCAATCAGCCCCAGCATTTT. J is TRBJ1-5 and V is TRBV7-2, with D possibly being TRBD1 (6 bases). The V gene's germline CDR1 is SGHTA and CDR2 FQGNSA. V dropped 5 bases and J dropped 0 bases, with 20 bases sitting between them. CDR3 length equals 18 residues.

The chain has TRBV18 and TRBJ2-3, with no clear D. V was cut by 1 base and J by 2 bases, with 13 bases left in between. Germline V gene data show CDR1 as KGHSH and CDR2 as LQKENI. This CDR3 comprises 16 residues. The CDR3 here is CASSPRPVHTTDTQYF. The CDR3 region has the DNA TGTGCCAGCTCACCACGTCCAGTCCATACCACAGATACGCAGTATTTT.

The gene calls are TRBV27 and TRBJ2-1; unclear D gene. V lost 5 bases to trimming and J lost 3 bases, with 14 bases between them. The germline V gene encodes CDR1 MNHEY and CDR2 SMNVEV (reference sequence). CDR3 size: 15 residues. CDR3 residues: CASSHQPLSYNEQFF. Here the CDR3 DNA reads TGTGCCAGCAGTCACCAACCCTTAAGCTACAATGAGCAGTTCTTC.